This T cell receptor beta chain is from a study of shared clonotypes between healthy human individuals. General study points: Compared with clonotypes that all four donors shared, non-shared clonotypes had lower generation probabilities.

As regards this clone: What it recognizes is unknown.

The table came from immunoSEQ multiplex PCR; TCRdb's copy has only in-frame clones and leaves some out. Altogether under 1,100,000 clones are present, roughly 80% being singletons, with the ten largest covering less than 1.5%. The sequence was obtained from a man aged 18 to 29 in good health. The sequencing input was memory CD4+ T cells sorted from blood. This sample's subset: CD45RA-negative fraction.

CDR3 DNA sequence: TGTGCCAGCAGTTCTCATCACAGGGAACTAGCTAACTATGGCTACACCTTC. Protein product: CASSSHHRELANYGYTF. This rearrangement joins TRBV28 to TRBJ1-2; possible D gene TRBD1, 6 bases. The CDR3 is 17 residues long. From germline, CDR1 is MDHEN and CDR2 SYDVKM. The ends were cut back, 4 bases at V and 0 bases at J, with 18 bases in the middle.